This T cell receptor (beta chain) is from a study of early T cells in non-severe SARS-CoV-2 infection. Across the study: Unpaired chains resulted from sequencing bulk RNA of unsorted whole blood. Findings of the study overall: VDJdb-based annotation leaned toward anti-spike CD8 responses and missed private and CD4 specificities.

cDNA molecules, individually, were tagged with unique molecular identifiers. In TCRdb, the 5' RACE reads were re-called with MiXCR into one record per CDR3 protein. The data show tens of thousands of distinct CDR3 sequences, roughly 5% seen once. Turning to this clonotype: Its cognate antigen is unknown.

CDR1 is SGHVS and CDR2 is FQNEAQ in the germline V gene. This CDR3 spans 16 amino acids. Trimming removed 2 bases from V and 6 bases from J, with 17 bases in between. The sample taken for sequencing was whole blood. The sequence derives from an adult who was a healthcare worker with PCR-confirmed SARS-CoV-2 infection or an uninfected control (not recorded which). The chain carries TRBV7-8 and TRBJ2-1; perhaps D is TRBD1 or TRBD2 (5 bases each). CDR3 DNA sequence: TGTGCCAGCAGCTTAATCGGGTCTGGGACGGGCAATGAGCAGTTCTTC. Translating gives CASSLIGSGTGNEQFF.